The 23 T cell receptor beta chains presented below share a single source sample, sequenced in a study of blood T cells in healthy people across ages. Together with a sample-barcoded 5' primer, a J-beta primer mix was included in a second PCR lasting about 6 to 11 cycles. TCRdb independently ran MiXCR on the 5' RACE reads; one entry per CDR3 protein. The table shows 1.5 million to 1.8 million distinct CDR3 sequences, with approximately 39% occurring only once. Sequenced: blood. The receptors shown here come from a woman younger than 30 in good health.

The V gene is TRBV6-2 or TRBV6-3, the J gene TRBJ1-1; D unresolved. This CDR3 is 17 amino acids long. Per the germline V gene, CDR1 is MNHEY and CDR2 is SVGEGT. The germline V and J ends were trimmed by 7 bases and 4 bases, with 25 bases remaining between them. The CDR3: CASNGRLRGRWSTEAFF. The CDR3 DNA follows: TGTGCCAGCAACGGCCGTCTCAGAGGGAGGTGGAGCACTGAAGCTTTCTTT.

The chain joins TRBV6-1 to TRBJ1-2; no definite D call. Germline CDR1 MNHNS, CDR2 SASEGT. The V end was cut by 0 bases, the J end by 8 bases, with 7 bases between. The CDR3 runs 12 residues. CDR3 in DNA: TGTGCCAGCAGTGAAGCAAGGCGGGGCTACACCTTC. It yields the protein CASSEARRGYTF.

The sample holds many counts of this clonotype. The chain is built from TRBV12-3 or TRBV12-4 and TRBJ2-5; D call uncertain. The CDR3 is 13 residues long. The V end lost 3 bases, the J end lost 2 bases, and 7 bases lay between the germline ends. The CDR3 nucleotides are TGTGCCAGCAGTTTGGGGTTTCAAGAGACCCAGTACTTC. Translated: CASSLGFQETQYF.

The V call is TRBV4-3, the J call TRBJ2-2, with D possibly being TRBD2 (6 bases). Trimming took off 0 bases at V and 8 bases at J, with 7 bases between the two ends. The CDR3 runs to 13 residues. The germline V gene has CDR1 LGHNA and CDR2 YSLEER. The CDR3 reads CASSQEEGGELFF. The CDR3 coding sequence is TGCGCCAGCAGCCAAGAGGAGGGGGGGGAGCTGTTTTTT.

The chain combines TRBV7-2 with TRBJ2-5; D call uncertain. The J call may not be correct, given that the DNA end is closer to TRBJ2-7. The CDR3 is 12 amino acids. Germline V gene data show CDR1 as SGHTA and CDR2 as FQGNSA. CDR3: CASSFSHCEQYF. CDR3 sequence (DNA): TGTGCCAGCAGCTTCAGTCACTGCGAGCAGTACTTC.

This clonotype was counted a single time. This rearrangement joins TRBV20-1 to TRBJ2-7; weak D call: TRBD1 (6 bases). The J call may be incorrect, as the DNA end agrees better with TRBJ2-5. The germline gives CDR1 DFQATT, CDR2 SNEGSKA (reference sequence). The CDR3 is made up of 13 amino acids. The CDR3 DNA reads TGCAGTGCTGCAGACAGGATCGGGGAGACCCAGTACTTC. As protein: CSAADRIGETQYF.

In nucleotides, the CDR3 is TGTGCCAGCAGTTTTGGCCTAGCGGGGGAGCAGTACTTC. Its protein product is CASSFGLAGEQYF. V is TRBV27 and J is TRBJ2-7, with 9 bases identical to TRBD2. Germline CDR1 MNHEY, CDR2 SMNVEV (reference sequence). After removal of 3 bases from V and 7 bases from J, the junction contained 4 bases not matched to a gene. The length of the CDR3 is 13 residues.

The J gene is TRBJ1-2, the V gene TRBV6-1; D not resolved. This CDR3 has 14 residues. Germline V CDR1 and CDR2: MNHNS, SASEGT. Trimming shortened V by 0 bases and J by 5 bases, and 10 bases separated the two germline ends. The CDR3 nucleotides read TGTGCCAGCAGTGAAGCAGGGAGTTATTATGGCTACACCTTC. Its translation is CASSEAGSYYGYTF.

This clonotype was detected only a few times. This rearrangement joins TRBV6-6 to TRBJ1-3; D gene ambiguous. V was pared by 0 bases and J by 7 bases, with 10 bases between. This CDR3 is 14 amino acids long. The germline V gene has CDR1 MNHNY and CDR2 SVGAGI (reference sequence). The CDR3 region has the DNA TGTGCCAGCAGTTACTCCGACCGGGCCAACACCATATATTTT. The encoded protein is CASSYSDRANTIYF.

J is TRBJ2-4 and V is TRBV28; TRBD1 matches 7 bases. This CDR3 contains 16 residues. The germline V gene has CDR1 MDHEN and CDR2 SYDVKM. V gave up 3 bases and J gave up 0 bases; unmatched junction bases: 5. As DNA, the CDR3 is TGTGCCAGCAGTTTCCGGGACAGCCTAGCCAAAAACATTCAGTACTTC. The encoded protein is CASSFRDSLAKNIQYF.

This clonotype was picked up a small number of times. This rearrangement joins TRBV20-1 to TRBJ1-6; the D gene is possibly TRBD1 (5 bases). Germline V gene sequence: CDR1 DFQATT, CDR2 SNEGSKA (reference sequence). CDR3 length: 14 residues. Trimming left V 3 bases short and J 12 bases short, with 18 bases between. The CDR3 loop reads CSAREPGIRLPLHF. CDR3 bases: TGCAGTGCTAGGGAGCCAGGGATTCGTTTACCCCTCCACTTT.

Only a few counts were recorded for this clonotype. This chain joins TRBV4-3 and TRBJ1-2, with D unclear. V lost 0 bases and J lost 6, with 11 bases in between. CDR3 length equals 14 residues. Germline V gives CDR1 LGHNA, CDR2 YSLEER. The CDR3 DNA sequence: TGCGCCAGCAGCCAAGACTCAGGAAAGAATGGCTACACCTTC. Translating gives CASSQDSGKNGYTF.

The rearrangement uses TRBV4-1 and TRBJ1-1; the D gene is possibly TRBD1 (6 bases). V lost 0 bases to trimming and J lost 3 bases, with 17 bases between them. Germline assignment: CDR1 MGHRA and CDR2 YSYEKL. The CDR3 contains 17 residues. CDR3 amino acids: CASSQDRWEGVDTEAFF. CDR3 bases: TGCGCCAGCAGCCAAGATCGCTGGGAGGGGGTGGACACTGAAGCTTTCTTT.

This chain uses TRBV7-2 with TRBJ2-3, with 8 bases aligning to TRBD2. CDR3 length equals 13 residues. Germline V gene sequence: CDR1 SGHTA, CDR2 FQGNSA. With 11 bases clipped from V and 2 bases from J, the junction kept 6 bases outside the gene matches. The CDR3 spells CASGRADTDTQYF. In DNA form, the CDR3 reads TGTGCCTCCGGGAGGGCAGACACAGATACGCAGTATTTT.

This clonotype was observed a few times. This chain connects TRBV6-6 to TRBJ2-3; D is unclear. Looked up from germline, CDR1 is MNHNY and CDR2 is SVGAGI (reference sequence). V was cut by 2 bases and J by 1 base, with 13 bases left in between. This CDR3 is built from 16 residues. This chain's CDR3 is CASSYGANLGTDTQYF. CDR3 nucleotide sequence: TGTGCCAGCAGTTACGGCGCCAATCTGGGCACAGATACGCAGTATTTT.

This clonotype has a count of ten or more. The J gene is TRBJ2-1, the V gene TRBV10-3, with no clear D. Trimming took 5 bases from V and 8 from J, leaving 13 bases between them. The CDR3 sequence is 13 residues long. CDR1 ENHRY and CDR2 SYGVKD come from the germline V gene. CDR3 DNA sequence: TGTGCCATCAGTCCTAATGGAGAGTATGAGCAGTTCTTC. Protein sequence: CAISPNGEYEQFF.

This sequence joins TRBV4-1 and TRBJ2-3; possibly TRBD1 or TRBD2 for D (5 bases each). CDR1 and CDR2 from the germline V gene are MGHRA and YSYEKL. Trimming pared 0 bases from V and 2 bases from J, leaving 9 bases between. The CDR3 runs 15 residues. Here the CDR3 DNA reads TGCGCCAGCAGCCAAGATGGGGGTATCACAGATACGCAGTATTTT. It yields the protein CASSQDGGITDTQYF.

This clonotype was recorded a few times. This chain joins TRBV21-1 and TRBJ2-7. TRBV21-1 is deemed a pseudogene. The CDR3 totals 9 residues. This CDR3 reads CASTTGQYF. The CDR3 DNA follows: TGTGCCAGCACAACTGGGCAGTACTTC.

The CDR3 bases are TGCAGCGTTGGCGGGACTAGCGGGAGGCGTCTCAGCTCCTACAATGAGCAGTACTTC. It translates to CSVGGTSGRRLSSYNEQYF. V usage is TRBV29-1 and J usage is TRBJ2-1, with TRBD2 matching over 15 bases. Matching the DNA end better, TRBJ2-7 makes the J call doubtful. The CDR3 totals 19 residues. Germline assignment: CDR1 SQVTM and CDR2 ANQGSEA.

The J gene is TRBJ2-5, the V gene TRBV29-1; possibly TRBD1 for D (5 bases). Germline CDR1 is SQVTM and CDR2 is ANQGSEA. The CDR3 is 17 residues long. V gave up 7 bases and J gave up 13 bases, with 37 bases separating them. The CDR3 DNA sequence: TGCAGCGCCGAAGGTGAAGGGGTGTGGTTCGTGTCTATTGAGCGGTACTTC. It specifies CSAEGEGVWFVSIERYF.

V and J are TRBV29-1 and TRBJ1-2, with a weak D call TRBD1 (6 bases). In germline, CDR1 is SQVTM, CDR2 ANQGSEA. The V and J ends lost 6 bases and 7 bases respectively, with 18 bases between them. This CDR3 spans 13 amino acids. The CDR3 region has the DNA TGCAGCGTAGATTCTACAGGGACTCGTGGCTACACCTTC. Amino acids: CSVDSTGTRGYTF. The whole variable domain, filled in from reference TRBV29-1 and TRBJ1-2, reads SAVISQKPSRDICQRGTSLTIQCQVDSQVTMMFWYRQQPGQSLTLIATANQGSEATYESGFVIDKFPISRPNLTFSTLTVSNMSPEDSSIYLCSVDSTGTRGYTFGSGTRLTVV.

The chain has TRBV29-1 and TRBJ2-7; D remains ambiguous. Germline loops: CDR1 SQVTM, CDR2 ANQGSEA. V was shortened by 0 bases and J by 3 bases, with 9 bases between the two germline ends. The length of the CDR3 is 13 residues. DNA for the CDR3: TGCAGCGTTGAAGAGCCGGCGGACTACGAGCAGTACTTC. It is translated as CSVEEPADYEQYF.

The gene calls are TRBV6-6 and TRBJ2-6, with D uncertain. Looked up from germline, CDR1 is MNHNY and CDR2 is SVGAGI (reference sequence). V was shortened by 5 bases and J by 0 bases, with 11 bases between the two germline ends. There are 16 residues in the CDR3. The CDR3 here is CASSKRTGSGANVLTF. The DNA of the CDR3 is TGTGCCAGCAGTAAACGGACGGGCTCTGGGGCCAACGTCCTGACTTTC.